This TCR beta chain was observed in a study of blood T cell repertoires in COVID-19 (TCRdb year 2020). Concerning the study at large: The collaborator samples originated in the United States, Italy and Spain and spanned the acute and convalescent phases of COVID-19. The material from the prospective study consisted of cDNA or gDNA derived from T cells, B-cell-depleted T cells, or PBMCs. Subjects who had been exposed to COVID-19, were actively infected with it, or had recovered from it provided the deeply sampled blood TCRbeta repertoires that made up the dataset. The repertoires were released in a freely available public database intended as a resource for research on the immune response to SARS-CoV-2. The samples were drawn from two sources: the first 160 participants of the ongoing ImmuneRACE study, and some 1,300 subjects contributed by 6 global collaborators. Sample metadata almost always included a de-identified subject ID, COVID-19 status, age in years and sex. HLA class I and class II types, where available, came from metadata supplied by the sample provider rather than from assay-based typing. The paper's findings and limits, for the study overall: Clinical and demographic metadata were provided uncurated, with the amount varying by source and participant.

Whole blood was collected in K2EDTA tubes by collaborating institutions according to the institutions' own protocols. For TCRbeta analysis, collaborator samples were shipped as frozen whole blood, as isolated PBMCs, or as DNA extracted from either sample type. Points on this clone: What this receptor recognizes is not known. Qualities for individual bases were not recorded, and no much larger clone is one base off.

TCRbeta CDR3 regions were amplified from genomic DNA using the immunoSEQ Assay, a bias-controlled multiplex PCR. Per the original workflow: The number of nucleated cells in each sample was estimated by amplification of reference gene primers within the assay. To quantify the absolute abundance of each unique TCRbeta CDR3 rearrangement, sequence reads were collapsed and filtered. For each sample, productive Simpson clonality was calculated as the square root of Simpson's diversity index over productive rearrangements. The clones in this table, taken by TCRdb from immuneACCESS, are in-frame only. Not every clone is retained; where verified, under half of the shortfall comes from an unresolved V gene, and the cause of the rest is unknown. V and J calls and clone size are copied from that table; D and trimming were computed from the DNA. The sample table lists roughly 100,000 clones, about 86% of them with a count of one. In total, the top ten clones hold around two fifths of the sample.

Source material: peripheral blood. This TCR derives from a man at least 80 years old with acute or convalescent COVID-19.

The nucleotides read TGTGCCAGCAGTTACTTAGAAGGGACAGTTCAAGAGACCCAGTACTTC. This codes for CASSYLEGTVQETQYF. Rearrangement joined TRBV6-2 or TRBV6-3 to TRBJ2-5; a stretch of 7 junction bases matches TRBD1. Compared with germline, V lacks 1 base and J lacks 2 bases; bases without a gene match: 7. The CDR3 has 16 amino acids, counting the end cysteine and phenylalanine. Only CDR3 DNA remains: 48 bases, in frame from the first base. CDR1 is given as MNHEY and CDR2 as SVGEGT, both from the germline V gene.